This passage covers 25 T cell receptor beta chains from one sample sequenced in a study of T cell clonality in common variable immunodeficiency. Libraries were prepared by immunoSEQ multiplex PCR; TCRdb keeps only in-frame clonotypes and omits some of them. The sample shows approximately 44,000 clones, none of them appearing just once. Material: peripheral blood mononuclear cells. The receptors come from a person between 18 and 69 years old in good health.

This clone was observed a handful of times. The read halts 3 residues ahead of the CDR3 end, with the missing end drawn from the germline J gene. V and J are TRBV7-9 and TRBJ2-3, with D uncertain. The CDR3 is 15 residues long. Germline loops: CDR1 SEHNR, CDR2 FQNEAQ (reference sequence). V was clipped by 0 bases and J by 2 bases, with 9 bases between them. The CDR3 spells CASSLARGHTDTQYF. CDR3 DNA, as far as it was read: TGTGCCAGCAGCTTAGCGAGAGGCCACACAGATACG.

The table lists this clone with many counts. The sequence runs out 3 residues before the end of the CDR3; the remainder is reconstructed from the germline J gene. This sequence joins TRBV10-3 and TRBJ2-7; D possibly corresponds to TRBD1 (5 bases). V dropped 2 bases and J dropped 1 base, with 12 bases sitting between them. The germline V gene encodes CDR1 ENHRY and CDR2 SYGVKD. The CDR3 is 15 amino acids. CDR3 sequence reads: CAISEPPTDSYEQYF. CDR3 DNA (partial): TGTGCCATCAGTGAGCCACCGACAGATTCCTACGAG.

This clone was recorded at least ten times. The read terminates 3 residues before the CDR3 end, so the remaining end is supplied by the germline J gene. V and J are TRBV5-1 and TRBJ2-1, with 10 positions matching TRBD2. V lost 2 bases and J lost 4; bases outside the gene matches: 9. Germline V gives CDR1 SGHRS, CDR2 YFSETQ. The CDR3 loop spans 17 amino acids. The CDR3 bases that were read are TGCGCCAGCAGCTTTTACACTAGCGGGGTAGGATACAATGAG. It yields the protein CASSFYTSGVGYNE. The CDR3 reads in full as CASSFYTSGVGYNEQFF.

At least ten counts were recorded for this clone. The CDR3 end lies 3 residues beyond the end of the read and is filled in from the germline J gene. The chain links TRBV7-2 to TRBJ1-4, with unresolved D. The length of the CDR3 is 13 residues. Germline V lookup: CDR1 SGHTA, CDR2 FQGNSA. The CDR3 sequence: CASSLERPSRLFF. The CDR3 DNA, read in part, is TGTGCCAGCAGCTTAGAAAGGCCATCTAGA.

In this sample, this clone turned up many times. Read coverage stops 3 residues before the CDR3 terminus; the germline J gene supplies the remainder. The V and J genes are TRBV7-3 and TRBJ2-2; D call uncertain. V lost 4 bases and J 4 bases, leaving 7 bases between the germline ends. CDR3 length: 13 residues. The germline V gene has CDR1 SGHTA and CDR2 FQGTGA. CDR3 protein: CASSSFSTGELFF. The CDR3 bases that were read are TGTGCCAGCAGCTCCTTTTCCACCGGGGAG.

This clone was seen at least ten times. The CDR3 end is not reached by the read, which stops 3 residues before it; the germline J gene fills it in. The rearrangement links TRBV19 to TRBJ2-3; D may be TRBD1 (5 bases). Germline V gene data show CDR1 as LNHDA and CDR2 as SQIVND (reference sequence). This CDR3 contains 14 residues. The V gene lost 3 bases and the J gene lost 4 bases, with 11 bases spanning the gap. The chain's CDR3 is CASSMQGRSDTQYF. The covered CDR3 bases are TGTGCCAGTAGTATGCAGGGTCGGTCAGATACG.

Turning to this clone: The CDR3 extends 3 residues past the end of the read, so its final part is completed from the germline J gene. The V gene is TRBV25-1, the J gene TRBJ2-1, with TRBD1 as a possible D gene (5 bases). Germline CDR1 is MGHDK and CDR2 is SYGVNS. With 4 bases removed from V and 9 bases from J, the gap between germline ends came to 7 bases. CDR3 length: 11 residues. CDR3 sequence reads: CASSGGFEQFF. The DNA read from the CDR3 is TGTGCCAGCAGTGGGGGCTTTGAG.

The table lists this clone with many counts. The CDR3 is cut off 3 residues early in the read; its end comes from the germline J gene. The chain employs TRBV7-2 and TRBJ1-3, with D perhaps matching TRBD1 (5 bases). CDR1 is SGHTA and CDR2 is FQGNSA in the germline V gene. Trimming cost V 1 base and J 0 bases, with 7 bases left between them. This CDR3 is 15 amino acids long. The sequenced part of the CDR3 DNA is TGTGCCAGCAGCTTAGGGACAAACTCTGGAAACACC. This gives the protein CASSLGTNSGNT. In full, the CDR3 is CASSLGTNSGNTIYF.

This clone appeared many times. With the read ending 3 residues before the CDR3 end, the germline J gene is used to fill in that end. V and J are TRBV5-3 and TRBJ1-4; D is undetermined. TRBV5-3 is placed among ORFs of uncertain function. The CDR3 is made up of 15 amino acids. Trimming shortened V by 5 bases and J by 0 bases, and 11 bases separated the two germline ends. The CDR3 reads CARSSDDTTNEKLFF. The sequenced part of the CDR3 DNA is TGTGCCAGAAGTTCTGATGACACAACTAATGAAAAA.

This clone was observed many times. The read comes to an end 3 residues before the CDR3 does, leaving the germline J gene to fill in the end. J is TRBJ1-4 and V is TRBV18; D is unresolved. Germline lookup yields CDR1 KGHSH and CDR2 LQKENI. CDR3 length: 15 amino acids. Trimming took off 4 bases at V and 5 bases at J, with 14 bases between the two ends. CDR3 DNA (partial): TGTGCCAGCTCACTGACACCTCTTGAGAATGAAAAA. It translates to CASSLTPLENEK. The CDR3, in full, reads CASSLTPLENEKLFF.

This clone was detected a few times. The DNA read from the CDR3 is TGTGCCAGCAGCAGGGGGACCGAGAGCTCCTACGAG. Its protein is CASSRGTESSYE. In full, the CDR3 reads CASSRGTESSYEQYF. The chain couples TRBV11-2 to TRBJ2-7; possibly TRBD1 for D (6 bases). Read sequence stops 3 residues before the CDR3 end, and the germline J gene provides the missing end. CDR1 and CDR2 (germline): SGHAT, FQNNGV. The germline V and J ends were trimmed by 5 bases and 0 bases, with 14 bases remaining between them. The CDR3 has 15 residues.

This clone was detected a few times. The CDR3 extends 3 residues past the end of the read, so its final part is completed from the germline J gene. V usage is TRBV19 and J usage is TRBJ1-3; 10 bases fit TRBD1. The V gene end was trimmed by 6 bases and the J gene end by 8 bases; junction bases not matched to a gene: 4. The germline V gene encodes CDR1 LNHDA and CDR2 SQIVND (reference sequence). CDR3 length: 13 amino acids. The sequenced CDR3 bases are TGTGCCAGTAGCCGGGACAGGGGTGACACC. Its protein product is CASSRDRGDT. The whole CDR3 is CASSRDRGDTIYF.

This clone has at least ten counts. The read is 3 residues too short to cover the CDR3 end, so that end is filled in from the germline J gene. This chain uses TRBV20-1 with TRBJ1-5, with 8 bases that match TRBD1. This CDR3 is built from 15 residues. J was trimmed by 6 bases and V by 6 bases; bases with no gene match: 13. Germline V gene data show CDR1 as DFQATT and CDR2 as SNEGSKA (reference sequence). The CDR3 reads CSALTGQGEAQPQHF. The DNA read from the CDR3 is TGCAGTGCGTTGACCGGACAGGGTGAGGCTCAGCCC.

This clone was detected ten times or more. The CDR3 goes on 3 residues after the read ends, and that part is filled in from the germline J gene. The chain combines TRBV18 with TRBJ1-2, with D maybe TRBD1 (6 bases). V dropped 0 bases and J dropped 6 bases, with 17 bases sitting between them. The CDR3 totals 16 residues. CDR1 KGHSH and CDR2 LQKENI come from the germline V gene. CDR3: CASSPPHVGAQDGYTF. CDR3 bases read: TGTGCCAGCTCACCACCGCACGTGGGGGCGCAGGATGGC.

The table lists this clone with many counts. The sequenced fragment ends 3 residues before the CDR3 boundary, so the rest is inferred from the germline J gene. This chain links TRBV7-2 with TRBJ1-1; 7 bases are a match to TRBD1. Trimming took 9 bases from V and 3 from J; bases not matched to a gene: 7. Germline lookup yields CDR1 SGHTA and CDR2 FQGNSA. CDR3 size: 13 residues. CDR3 DNA, as far as it was read: TGTGCCAGGATACAGGGGACGCACACTGAA. This encodes CARIQGTHTE. The entire CDR3 protein is CARIQGTHTEAFF.

This clone was recorded at least ten times. The read finishes 3 residues shy of the CDR3 end, and the germline J gene is used to complete it. The chain carries TRBV20-1 and TRBJ1-2; TRBD1 matches at 7 bases. This CDR3 has 12 residues. J was trimmed by 6 bases and V by 6 bases; bases with no gene match: 7. Germline values: CDR1 DFQATT, CDR2 SNEGSKA (reference sequence). The CDR3 sequence is CSARDSTHGYTF. CDR3 DNA (partial): TGCAGTGCAAGGGACAGTACCCATGGC.

The sample holds many counts of this clone. The CDR3 spells CASSPLSGETQYF. CDR3 bases read: TGTGCCAGCTCACCCCTCTCCGGAGAGACC. The V and J genes are TRBV18 and TRBJ2-5; no firm D call. The CDR3 end is not reached by the read, which stops 3 residues before it; the germline J gene fills it in. This CDR3 has 13 amino acids. Germline V gives CDR1 KGHSH, CDR2 LQKENI. V lost 3 bases and J lost 4, with 9 bases in between.

This clone has ten or more counts. The CDR3 extends 3 residues past the end of the read, so its final part is completed from the germline J gene. The gene calls are TRBV11-2 and TRBJ2-1; D ambiguous. Trimming took 1 base from V and 6 from J, leaving 7 bases between them. The CDR3 is made up of 13 amino acids. Germline assignment: CDR1 SGHAT and CDR2 FQNNGV. The part of the CDR3 DNA that was read is TGTGCCAGCAGCTTAGTGCAAGGCAATGAG. This translates into CASSLVQGNE. The full-length CDR3 reads as CASSLVQGNEQFF. Based on the CDR3 plus reference TRBV11-2 and TRBJ2-1, the full variable domain is EAGVAQSPRYKIIEKRQSVAFWCNPISGHATLYWYQQILGQGPKLLIQFQNNGVVDDSQLPKDRFSAERLKGVDSTLKIQPAKLEDSAVYLCASSLVQGNEQFFGPGTRLTVL.

This clone was seen at least ten times. The CDR3 extends 3 residues past the end of the read, so its final part is completed from the germline J gene. This sequence joins TRBV19 and TRBJ2-7; a weak D match, TRBD1 (6 bases). This CDR3 region has 13 residues. Between the trimmed V and J ends, which lost 4 bases and 2 bases, there was a span of 9 bases. CDR1 LNHDA and CDR2 SQIVND come from the germline V gene (reference sequence). CDR3 amino acids: CASSKQGPYEQYF. The sequenced CDR3 bases are TGTGCCAGTAGTAAACAGGGCCCCTACGAG. Full variable domain (missing parts from reference TRBV19 and TRBJ2-7): DGGITQSPKYLFRKEGQNVTLSCEQNLNHDAMYWYRQDPGQGLRLIYYSQIVNDFQKGDIAEGYSVSREKKESFPLTVTSAQKNPTAFYLCASSKQGPYEQYFGPGTRLTVT.

This clone was counted at least ten times. The read falls 3 residues short of the CDR3 end, and the missing part is taken from the germline J gene. The V gene is TRBV6-2 or TRBV6-3, the J gene TRBJ1-5; tentative D call: TRBD1 (6 bases). V gave up 0 bases and J gave up 0 bases, with 9 bases separating them. Germline V lookup: CDR1 MNHEY, CDR2 SVGEGT. The CDR3 covers 16 residues. The CDR3 here is CASSYSQGYSNQPQHF. The CDR3 DNA, read in part, is TGTGCCAGCAGTTACTCTCAGGGGTATAGCAATCAGCCC.

At least ten counts were recorded for this clone. The part of the CDR3 DNA that was read is TGTGCCAGCAGCTTACTAGCGGATTCTTACGAG. This gives the protein CASSLLADSYE. The whole CDR3 protein is CASSLLADSYEQYF. This chain uses TRBV11-3 with TRBJ2-7; 7 bases agree with TRBD2. The CDR3 extends 3 residues past the end of the read, so its final part is completed from the germline J gene. This CDR3 has 14 residues. Germline V gene lookup returns CDR1 SGHNT and CDR2 YENEEA. Unmatched junction bases numbered 5, after V lost 2 bases and J lost 4 bases.

The table lists this clone with many counts. The read ends 3 residues shy of where the CDR3 ends; the end is completed using the germline J gene. The chain is built from TRBV6-1 and TRBJ1-1; possibly TRBD1 for D (5 bases). CDR1 is MNHNS, CDR2 SASEGT, per germline. This CDR3 is built from 13 residues. CDR3 protein: CASSEGGEGEAFF. The CDR3 bases that were read are TGTGCCAGCAGTGAAGGGGGAGAGGGGGAA.

This clone came up many times. The CDR3 spells CRTGTGVHEQYF. The DNA read from the CDR3 is TGCAGAACCGGGACAGGGGTCCACGAG. The chain links TRBV20-1 to TRBJ2-7, with TRBD1 matching over 10 bases. The read ends 3 residues shy of where the CDR3 ends; the end is completed using the germline J gene. The CDR3 is 12 amino acids. CDR1 and CDR2 from the germline V gene are DFQATT and SNEGSKA (reference sequence).

This clone showed up many times. The observed sequence ends 3 residues before the CDR3 terminus, with the missing tail filled in from the germline J gene. The V call is TRBV19, the J call TRBJ1-1; no clear D. This CDR3 region has 14 residues. Germline V CDR1 and CDR2: LNHDA, SQIVND (reference sequence). Trimming stripped 5 bases from V and 2 bases from J, with 12 bases between. The CDR3 loop reads CASSGRSQNTEAFF. Incomplete CDR3 DNA: TGTGCCAGTAGTGGCCGATCCCAAAACACTGAA.

This clone was detected many times. The missing CDR3 end, 3 residues past where the read stops, is filled in from the germline J gene. V usage is TRBV19 and J usage is TRBJ1-2; 7 bases fit TRBD1. Germline-derived CDR1 and CDR2 are LNHDA and SQIVND (reference sequence). The CDR3 spans 14 residues. V shed 3 bases, J shed 2 bases, and the junction held 3 bases outside the gene matches. Here the CDR3 reads CASSIRDRNYGYTF. The sequenced CDR3 bases are TGTGCCAGTAGTATCAGGGACAGAAACTATGGC. Based on the CDR3 plus reference TRBV19 and TRBJ1-2, the full variable domain is DGGITQSPKYLFRKEGQNVTLSCEQNLNHDAMYWYRQDPGQGLRLIYYSQIVNDFQKGDIAEGYSVSREKKESFPLTVTSAQKNPTAFYLCASSIRDRNYGYTFGSGTRLTVV.